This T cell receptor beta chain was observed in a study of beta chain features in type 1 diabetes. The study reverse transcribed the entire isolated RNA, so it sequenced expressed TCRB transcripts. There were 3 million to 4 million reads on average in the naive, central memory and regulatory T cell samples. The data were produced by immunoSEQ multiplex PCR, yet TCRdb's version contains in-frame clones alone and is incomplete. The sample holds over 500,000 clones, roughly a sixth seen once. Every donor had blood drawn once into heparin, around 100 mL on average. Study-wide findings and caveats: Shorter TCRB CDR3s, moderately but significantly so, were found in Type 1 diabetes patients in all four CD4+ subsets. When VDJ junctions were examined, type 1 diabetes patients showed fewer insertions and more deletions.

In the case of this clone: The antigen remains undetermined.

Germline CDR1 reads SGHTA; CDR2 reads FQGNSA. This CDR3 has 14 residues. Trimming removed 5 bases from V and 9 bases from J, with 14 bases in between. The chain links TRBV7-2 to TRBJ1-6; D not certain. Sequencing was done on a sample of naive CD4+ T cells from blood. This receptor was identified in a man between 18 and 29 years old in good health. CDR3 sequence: CASSQIVNGSPLHF. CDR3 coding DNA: TGTGCCAGCAGCCAAATAGTCAATGGTTCACCCCTCCACTTT.